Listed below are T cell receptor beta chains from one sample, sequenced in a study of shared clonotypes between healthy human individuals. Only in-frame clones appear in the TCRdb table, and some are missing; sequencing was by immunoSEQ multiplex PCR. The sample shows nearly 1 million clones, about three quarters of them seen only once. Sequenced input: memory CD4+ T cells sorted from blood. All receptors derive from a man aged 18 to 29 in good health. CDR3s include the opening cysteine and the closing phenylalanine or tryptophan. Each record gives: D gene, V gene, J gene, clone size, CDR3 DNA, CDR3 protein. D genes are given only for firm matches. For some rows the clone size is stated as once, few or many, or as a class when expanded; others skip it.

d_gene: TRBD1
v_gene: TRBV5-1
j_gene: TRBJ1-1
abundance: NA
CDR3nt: TGCGCCAGCAGCCCCGGGACAGGGGCAAGGACTGAAGCTTTCTTT
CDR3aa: CASSPGTGARTEAFF

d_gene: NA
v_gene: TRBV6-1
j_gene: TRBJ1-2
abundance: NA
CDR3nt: TGTGCCAGCAGTCAGGACGGGAGGGCCTATGGCTACACCTTC
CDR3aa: CASSQDGRAYGYTF

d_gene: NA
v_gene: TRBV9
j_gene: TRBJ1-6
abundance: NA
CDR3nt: TGTGCCAGCAGCCCATCCGGACAGCCCAATTCACCCCTCCACTTT
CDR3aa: CASSPSGQPNSPLHF

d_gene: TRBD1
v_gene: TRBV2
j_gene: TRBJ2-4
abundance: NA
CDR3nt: TGTGCCAGCAGTGAACCAGGGGGCTATGAAAAAAACATTCAGTACTTC
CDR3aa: CASSEPGGYEKNIQYF

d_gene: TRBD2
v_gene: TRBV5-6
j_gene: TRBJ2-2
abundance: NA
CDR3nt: TGTGCCAGCAGATGGACTAGCGGGACCAACACCGGGGAGCTGTTTTTT
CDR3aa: CASRWTSGTNTGELFF

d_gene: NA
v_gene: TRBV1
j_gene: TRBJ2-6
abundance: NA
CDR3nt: NA
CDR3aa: CTSSQRAWGTGANVLTF

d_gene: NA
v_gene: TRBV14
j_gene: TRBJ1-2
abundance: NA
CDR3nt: TGTGCCAGCAGCCGTCTAGCAAGACGGTGCTATGGCTACACCTTC
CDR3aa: CASSRLARRCYGYTF

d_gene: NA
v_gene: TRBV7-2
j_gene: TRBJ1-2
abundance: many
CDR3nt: TGTGCCAGCAGCGGCAGGGACTATGGCTACACCTTC
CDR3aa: CASSGRDYGYTF

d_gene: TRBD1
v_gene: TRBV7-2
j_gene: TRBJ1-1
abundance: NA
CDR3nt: TGTGCCAGCAGCTTACCGGGACAGGGGGCGTTTCAGGCTTTCTTT
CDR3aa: CASSLPGQGAFQAFF

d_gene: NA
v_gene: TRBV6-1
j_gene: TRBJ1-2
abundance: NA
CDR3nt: TGTGCCAGCAGTGAAACCGGGATAGGCTACACCTTC
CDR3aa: CASSETGIGYTF

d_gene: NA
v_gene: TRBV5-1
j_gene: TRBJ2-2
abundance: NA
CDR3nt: TGCGCCAGCAGCCGGCAGGGGAACACCGGGGAGCTGTTTTTT
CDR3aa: CASSRQGNTGELFF

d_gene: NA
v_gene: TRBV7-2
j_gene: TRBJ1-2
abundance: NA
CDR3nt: TGTGCCAGCAGTGGGGGTAGATATGGCTACACCTTC
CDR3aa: CASSGGRYGYTF

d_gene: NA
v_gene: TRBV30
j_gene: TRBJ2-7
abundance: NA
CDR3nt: TGTGCCTGGATCTCCACAGGGTCATCCTACGAGCAGTACTTC
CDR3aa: CAWISTGSSYEQYF

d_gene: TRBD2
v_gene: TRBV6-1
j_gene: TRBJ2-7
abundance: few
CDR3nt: TGTGCCAGCAGTGAAGCGCTGGGGACTAGTTTCAGCGAGCAGTACTTC
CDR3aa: CASSEALGTSFSEQYF

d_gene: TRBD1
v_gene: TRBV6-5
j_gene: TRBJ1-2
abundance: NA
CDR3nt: TGTGCCAGCAGGTCCCGGGACAGGGGGTTCTATGGCTACACCTTC
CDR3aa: CASRSRDRGFYGYTF

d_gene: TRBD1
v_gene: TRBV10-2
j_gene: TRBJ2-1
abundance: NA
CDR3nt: TGCGCCAGCAGACAGGGACAGAGAAACAATGAGCAGTTCTTC
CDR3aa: CASRQGQRNNEQFF

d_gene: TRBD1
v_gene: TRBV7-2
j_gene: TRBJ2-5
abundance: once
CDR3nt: TGTGCCAGCAGCTTAGCGAGGTGGCAGGGGGCGGGGGAGACCCAGTACTTC
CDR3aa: CASSLARWQGAGETQYF

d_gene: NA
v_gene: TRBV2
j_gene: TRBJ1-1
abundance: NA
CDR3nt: TGTGCCAGCAGTGACTTAGACCGGAACACTGAAGCTTTCTTT
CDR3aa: CASSDLDRNTEAFF

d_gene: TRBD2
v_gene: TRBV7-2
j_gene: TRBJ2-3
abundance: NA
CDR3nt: TGTGCCAGCAGCTTAGCGGCACTAGCGGGAGGATCTAGCACAGATACGCAGTATTTT
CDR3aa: CASSLAALAGGSSTDTQYF

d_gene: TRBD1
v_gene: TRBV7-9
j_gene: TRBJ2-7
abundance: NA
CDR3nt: TGTGCCAGCAGCTTCGGGACAGGGCTCGAGCAGTACTTC
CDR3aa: CASSFGTGLEQYF

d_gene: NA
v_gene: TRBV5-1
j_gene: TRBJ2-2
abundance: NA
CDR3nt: TGCGCCAGCAGTCCAGACGGGGGACCGAACACCGGGGAGCTGTTTTTT
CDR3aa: CASSPDGGPNTGELFF

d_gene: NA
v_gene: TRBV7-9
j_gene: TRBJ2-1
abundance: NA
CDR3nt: TGTGCCAGCAGCTTAGGCAGGGAAGGGTACAATGAGCAGTTCTTC
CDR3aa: CASSLGREGYNEQFF